Listed below are T cell receptor beta chains from one sample, sequenced in a study of blood T cell repertoires in COVID-19. The data were produced by immunoSEQ multiplex PCR, yet TCRdb's version contains in-frame clones alone and is incomplete. This table holds 150,000 to 180,000 clones, roughly 84% found once. The sequenced sample was peripheral blood. The receptors stem from a man aged 60-69 years with COVID-19, enrolled during active disease. The conserved cysteine and the conserved F or W are not part of the CDR3 here.

TRBV4-3,ASSQDFFGGGKYTEAF
TRBV29-1,SVKTGTGANYGYT
TRBV7-2,ASSSDRVNTEAF
TRBV7-9,ASSLGTLETNYGYT
TRBV5-1,ASSLVPGAINYGYT
TRBV10-3,AISPGTRNEQY
TRBV19,ASSIVGTLHNEQF
TRBV7-3,ASSPQQGMNTEAF
TRBV7-9,ASSLVLHEQY
TRBV2,ASSGEGNNSPLH
TRBV12-3/TRBV12-4,ASRKTVNTEAF
TRBV2,ASSADGQGSGYT
TRBV7-8,ASSETGTGNSPLH
TRBV19,ASSTSGGRRVYNEQF
TRBV7-2,ASSSRGYEAEAF
TRBV5-1,ASSLEREGLDTQY
TRBV5-1,ASSLGLIRTDTQY
TRBV24-1,ATSDPTGRSGGELF
TRBV6-6,ASSSKGDDYGYT
TRBV7-6,ASSLKRFPYEQY
TRBV6-5,ASRETGKGQPQH
TRBV4-1,ASSQGGSGSTDTQY
TRBV11-1,ASSWDKATGELF
TRBV24-1,ATGSRDKLYEQY
TRBV14,ASSQDLGQLNTEAF
TRBV6-6,ASSSIPPGQGRPATNEKLF
TRBV4-1,ASSQTGLDKETQY
TRBV7-9,ASSSGQGSINEKLF
TRBV11-2,ASSLGHAREKLF
TRBV3-1/TRBV3-2,ASGRQADYGYT
TRBV19,ASSTIRSYGYT
TRBV14,ASSLGQLTEAF
TRBV27,ASSFNRVPNTEAF